This is a list of T cell receptor beta chains from one sample in a study of response to subunit inactivated influenza vaccine. In TCRdb, the RT-PCR reads were re-called with MiXCR into one record per CDR3 protein. The sample contains over 800,000 distinct CDR3 sequences, around 20% of which appear only once. The source was PBMCs from blood, collected 5 to 6 days after vaccination. The receptors were sampled from a man aged 45-65 years who received an inactivated influenza vaccine. Each CDR3 is given with its conserved first and last residue. The D gene is left open where the match is weak. Part of the rows lack a size; the others show once, few, many or a class for expanded clones.

CDR3 protein: CASSLSSTGEPGYTF; CDR3 DNA: TGTGCCAGCAGCTTAAGCTCGACAGGGGAACCTGGCTACACCTTC; D gene: TRBD1; J gene: TRBJ1-2; clone size: many; V gene: TRBV7-2
CDR3 protein: CASSLRLAGAGTDTQYF; CDR3 DNA: TGTGCCAGCAGCTTAAGGCTAGCGGGAGCGGGCACAGATACGCAGTATTTT; D gene: TRBD2; J gene: TRBJ2-3; clone size: -; V gene: TRBV7-2
CDR3 protein: CASSYSIPVYEQYF; CDR3 DNA: TGTGCCAGCAGTTACTCGATACCGGTTTACGAGCAGTACTTC; D gene: -; J gene: TRBJ2-7; clone size: many; V gene: TRBV6-5
CDR3 protein: CASSETLKNIQYF; CDR3 DNA: TGTGCCAGCAGCGAAACCTTAAAAAACATTCAGTACTTC; D gene: -; J gene: TRBJ2-4; clone size: -; V gene: TRBV7-2
CDR3 protein: CASSLASPGDTQYF; CDR3 DNA: TGCGCCAGCAGCTTGGCATCCCCCGGAGATACGCAGTATTTT; D gene: -; J gene: TRBJ2-3; clone size: many; V gene: TRBV5-1
CDR3 protein: CASSSRDRVNEQYF; CDR3 DNA: TGTGCCAGCAGCTCCCGGGACAGGGTTAACGAGCAGTACTTC; D gene: TRBD1; J gene: TRBJ2-7; clone size: few; V gene: TRBV9
CDR3 protein: CASSWGGGGEMYEQYF; CDR3 DNA: TGTGCCAGCAGCTGGGGTGGTGGAGGGGAGATGTACGAGCAGTACTTC; D gene: -; J gene: TRBJ2-7; clone size: few; V gene: TRBV12-3/TRBV12-4
CDR3 protein: CASSRFVIGWDEQYF; CDR3 DNA: TGTGCCAGCAGCCGGTTTGTTATAGGATGGGACGAGCAGTACTTC; D gene: -; J gene: TRBJ2-7; clone size: -; V gene: TRBV7-8
CDR3 protein: CASSPDRIQETQYF; CDR3 DNA: TGTGCTAGCAGTCCGGACAGAATCCAAGAGACCCAGTACTTC; D gene: -; J gene: TRBJ2-5; clone size: -; V gene: TRBV7-7
CDR3 protein: CASSYSYGINQPQHF; CDR3 DNA: TGTGCCAGCAGTTACTCGTATGGAATCAATCAGCCCCAGCATTTT; D gene: -; J gene: TRBJ1-5; clone size: -; V gene: TRBV6-5